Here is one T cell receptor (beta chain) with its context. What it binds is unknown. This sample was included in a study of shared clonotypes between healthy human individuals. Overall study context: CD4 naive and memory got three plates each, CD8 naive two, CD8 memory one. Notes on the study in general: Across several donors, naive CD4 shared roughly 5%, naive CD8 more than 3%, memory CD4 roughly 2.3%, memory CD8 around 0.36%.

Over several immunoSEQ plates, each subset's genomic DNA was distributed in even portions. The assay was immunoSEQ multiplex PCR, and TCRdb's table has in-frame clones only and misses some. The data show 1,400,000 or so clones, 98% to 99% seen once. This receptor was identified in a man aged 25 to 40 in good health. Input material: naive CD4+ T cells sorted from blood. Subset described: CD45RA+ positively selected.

The CDR3 reads CASSVVGQGHTGELFF. For the CDR3, the DNA is TGTGCCAGCAGCGTAGTTGGACAGGGGCACACCGGGGAGCTGTTTTTT. This chain joins TRBV9 and TRBJ2-2; the match to TRBD1 covers 9 bases. CDR1 and CDR2 (germline): SGDLS, YYNGEE. J lost 3 bases, V lost 0 bases, and 3 bases had no gene match. The CDR3 consists of 16 residues.